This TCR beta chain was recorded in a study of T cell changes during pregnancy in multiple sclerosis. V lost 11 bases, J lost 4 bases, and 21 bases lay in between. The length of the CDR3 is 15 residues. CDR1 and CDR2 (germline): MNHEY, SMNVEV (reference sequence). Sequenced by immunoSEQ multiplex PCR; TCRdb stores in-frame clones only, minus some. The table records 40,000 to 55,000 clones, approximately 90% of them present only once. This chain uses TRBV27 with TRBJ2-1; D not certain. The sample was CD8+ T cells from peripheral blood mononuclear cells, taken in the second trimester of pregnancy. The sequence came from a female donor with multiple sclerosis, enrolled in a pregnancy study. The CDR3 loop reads CASSLSHPNYNEQFF. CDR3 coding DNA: TGTGCCTCATCCCTTTCACACCCCAATTACAATGAGCAGTTCTTC.